This T cell receptor (beta chain) appears in the sequencing data of a study of Graves' ophthalmopathy and Graves' hyperthyroidism (dated by TCRdb to the late 2010s). A note on the overall study: Peripheral blood was collected at initial diagnosis, before any treatment. To tell Graves' ophthalmopathy apart from Graves' hyperthyroidism, and to predict which patients would progress to ophthalmopathy, the study relied on TCR beta repertoire signatures. In total, around 140 blood samples were TCR-sequenced: approximately 40 ophthalmopathy, approximately 80 hyperthyroidism and approximately 17 hyperthyroidism-to-ophthalmopathy patients. A discovery set of 100 patients (43 ophthalmopathy, 57 stable hyperthyroidism) was enrolled to explore V-J signatures distinguishing ophthalmopathy from hyperthyroidism. The independent validation cohort included under 20 hyperthyroidism patients plus 17 patients who later progressed from hyperthyroidism to ophthalmopathy. T-cell repertoires of thyroid tissue and blood were compared in about six hyperthyroidism patients. Once sampling was done, hyperthyroidism patients were given methimazole at a starting dose of 30 mg daily, while ophthalmopathy patients were given high-dose intravenous methylprednisolone.

For repertoire sequencing, TCR beta CDR3 regions were amplified from RNA transcripts. The first round was an RT-PCR using HTBI primers with the Qiagen OneStep RT-PCR kit, and this first round was followed by a second-round multiplex PCR, then size selection and purification. Libraries were sequenced paired-end with 100 bp reads on an Illumina HiSeq2000. The authors' pipeline ran thus. SOAPnuke was used to process the reads, removing any read that contained adapters or uncalled bases, had a mean Phred below 15, or lacked an exact match to the constant primer or identifier. High-quality paired reads were merged with COPE v1.2.5. Each unique nucleotide sequence was treated as a clonotype, and MiTCR v1.1 was used to align the clonotypes to the IMGT TRB V, D and J references. Only V-J combinations with frequency above 0.0001 were analysed, covering around 99% of repertoires. For each V-J combination, a TCR clonal expansion and chaos score was defined as F50 clonal expansion divided by the chaos observed in the TCRdist matrix. Welch's t-statistics and random forest were used to narrow the features down to around 12 V-J combinations, which were then fed into a naive Bayes classifier. The Morisita-Horn index was used to measure how similar the thyroid and blood repertoires were. The public reads were quality trimmed at Q25 with fastp and then assembled into clones with MiXCR by TCRdb, keeping productive beta chains. When rows share a CDR3 protein, they turn into one entry using the most common DNA and genes. The V and J calls here are based on TCRdb, not the publication. For this sample the table gives fewer than 350,000 distinct CDR3 sequences, of which around a sixth were detected only once. The ten largest make up roughly 12% of the sample.

General findings and caveats noted by the study authors: No statistical method was used to predetermine the sample size, and group allocation was not hidden from the investigators. In cross-validation, the 13-signature model distinguished ophthalmopathy from stable hyperthyroidism with less than 90% sensitivity and 81% to 82% specificity, while in the test set the corresponding values were around 79% and 71%. In validation, the model predicted ophthalmopathy progression with more than 70% sensitivity and approximately 78% specificity; roughly eleven predicted patients were CT-confirmed with GO in a median of around 6 months. Among expanded thyroid clonotypes with frequency above 0.001, most also showed up in blood, which suggests that blood repertoires may reflect the thyroid immune response.

This clonotype occurred a few times. What this receptor recognizes is not known. At one end, the junction sequence differs from germline, possibly due to a read error. The ophthalmopathy patients had moderately to severely active disease, with a Clinical Activity Score of 3 or higher, a NOSPECS grade of 4 or higher, and a disease duration of less than 3 months. Patients with other autoimmune diseases, uncontrolled infections, pregnancy or lactation were excluded from the study. Clinical symptoms, serum thyroxine, TRAb, thyroid ultrasound and orbital computed tomography formed the basis of the diagnosis. PBMCs were isolated from about 10 ml of fresh peripheral blood by Ficoll-Paque density gradient centrifugation. Trizol reagent was used to extract the total RNA, and its quality was then checked on an Agilent 2100 Bioanalyzer. The germline V gene (reference sequence) provides CDR1 GTSNPN and CDR2 SVGIG. From its cysteine to its phenylalanine, the CDR3 spans 12 amino acids. Only the CDR3 part of the read is kept: 36 bases, read in frame from the first base.

What was sequenced was peripheral blood. The TCR was taken from an adult man with Graves' ophthalmopathy. The chain was built from TRBV30 and TRBJ1-1; D gene: possibly TRBD1, on 5 matching bases. The DNA sequence is TGTGCCTGGATTGTACGGGGCACTGAAGCTTCCTTT. This sequence encodes CAWIVRGTEASF.